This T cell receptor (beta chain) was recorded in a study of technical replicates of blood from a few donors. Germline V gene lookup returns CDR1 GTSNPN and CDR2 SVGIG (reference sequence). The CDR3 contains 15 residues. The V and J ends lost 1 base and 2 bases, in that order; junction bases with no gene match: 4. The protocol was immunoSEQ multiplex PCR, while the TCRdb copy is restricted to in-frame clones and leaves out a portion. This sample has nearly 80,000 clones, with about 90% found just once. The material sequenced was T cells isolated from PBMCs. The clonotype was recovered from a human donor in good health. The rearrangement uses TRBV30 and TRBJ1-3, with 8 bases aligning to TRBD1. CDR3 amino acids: CAWSAPTGAGNTIYF. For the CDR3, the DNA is TGTGCCTGGAGTGCCCCGACAGGGGCTGGAAACACCATATATTTT.